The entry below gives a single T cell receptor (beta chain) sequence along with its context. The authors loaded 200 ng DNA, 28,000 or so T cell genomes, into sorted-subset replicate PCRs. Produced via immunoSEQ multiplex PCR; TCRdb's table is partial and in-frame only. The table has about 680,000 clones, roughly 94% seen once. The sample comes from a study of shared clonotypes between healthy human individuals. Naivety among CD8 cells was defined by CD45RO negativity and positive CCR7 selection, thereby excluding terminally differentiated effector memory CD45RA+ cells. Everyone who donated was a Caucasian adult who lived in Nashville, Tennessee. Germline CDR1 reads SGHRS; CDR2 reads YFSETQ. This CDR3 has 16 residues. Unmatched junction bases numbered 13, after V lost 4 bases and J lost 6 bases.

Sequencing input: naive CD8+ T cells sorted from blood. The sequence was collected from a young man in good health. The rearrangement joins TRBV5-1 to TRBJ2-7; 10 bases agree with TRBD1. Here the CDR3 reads CASSVGQGIAGGEQYF. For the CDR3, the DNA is TGCGCCAGCAGCGTGGGACAGGGGATTGCGGGAGGCGAGCAGTACTTC.